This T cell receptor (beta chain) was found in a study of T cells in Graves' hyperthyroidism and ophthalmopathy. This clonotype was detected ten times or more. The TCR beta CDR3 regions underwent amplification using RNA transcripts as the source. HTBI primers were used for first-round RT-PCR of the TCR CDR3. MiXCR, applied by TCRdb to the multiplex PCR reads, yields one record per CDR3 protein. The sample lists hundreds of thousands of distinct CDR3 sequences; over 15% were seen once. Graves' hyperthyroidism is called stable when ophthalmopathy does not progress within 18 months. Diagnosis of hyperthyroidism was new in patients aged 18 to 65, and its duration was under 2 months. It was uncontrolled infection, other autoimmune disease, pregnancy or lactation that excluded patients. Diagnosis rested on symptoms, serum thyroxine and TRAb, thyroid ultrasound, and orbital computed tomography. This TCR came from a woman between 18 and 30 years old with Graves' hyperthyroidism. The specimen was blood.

CDR3 loop: CASSENRGEDTEAFF. CDR3 sequence (DNA): TGCGCCAGCAGCGAGAACAGAGGGGAGGACACTGAAGCTTTCTTT. The chain is built from TRBV4-1 and TRBJ1-1, with D possibly TRBD1 on 5 matching bases. CDR3 length: 15 residues. In germline, CDR1 is MGHRA, CDR2 YSYEKL. The V and J ends lost 5 bases and 3 bases respectively, with 16 bases between them.